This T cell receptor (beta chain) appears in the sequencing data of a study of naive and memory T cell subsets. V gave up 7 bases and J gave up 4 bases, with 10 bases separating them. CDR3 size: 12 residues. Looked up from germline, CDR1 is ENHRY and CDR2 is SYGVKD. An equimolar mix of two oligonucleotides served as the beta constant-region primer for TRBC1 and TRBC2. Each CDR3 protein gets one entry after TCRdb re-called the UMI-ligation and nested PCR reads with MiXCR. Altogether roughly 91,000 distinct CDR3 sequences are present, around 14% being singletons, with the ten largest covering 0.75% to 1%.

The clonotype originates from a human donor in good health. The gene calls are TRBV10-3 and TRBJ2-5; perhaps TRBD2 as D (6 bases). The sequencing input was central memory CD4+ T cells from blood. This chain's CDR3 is CAINGGGETQYF. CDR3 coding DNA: TGTGCCATCAACGGGGGAGGAGAGACCCAGTACTTC.